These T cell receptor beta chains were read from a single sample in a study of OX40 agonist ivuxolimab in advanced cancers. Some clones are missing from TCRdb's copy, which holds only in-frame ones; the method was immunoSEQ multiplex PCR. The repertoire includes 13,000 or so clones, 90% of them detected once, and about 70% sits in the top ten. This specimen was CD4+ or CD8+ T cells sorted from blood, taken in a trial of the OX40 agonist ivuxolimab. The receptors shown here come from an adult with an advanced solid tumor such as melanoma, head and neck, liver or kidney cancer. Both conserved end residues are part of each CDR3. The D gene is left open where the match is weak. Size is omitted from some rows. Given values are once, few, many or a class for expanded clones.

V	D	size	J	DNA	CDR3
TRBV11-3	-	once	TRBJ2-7	TGTGCCAGCAGCTTGTCGACGGGAGTTCCGTCCTACGAGCAGTACTTC	CASSLSTGVPSYEQYF
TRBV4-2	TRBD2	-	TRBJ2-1	TGTGCCAGCAGCTGGGGACTAGCGGAAGACAATGAGCAGTTCTTC	CASSWGLAEDNEQFF
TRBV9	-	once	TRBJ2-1	TGTGCCAGCACACCATGGGGGCAATACAATGAGCAGTTCTTC	CASTPWGQYNEQFF
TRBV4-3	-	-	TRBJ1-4	TGCGCCAGCAGCCAATGGACTAATGAAAAACTGTTTTTT	CASSQWTNEKLFF
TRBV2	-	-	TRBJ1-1	TGTGCCAGGCCAGGGGACACTGAAGCTTTCTTT	CARPGDTEAFF
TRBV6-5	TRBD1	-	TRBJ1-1	TGTGCCAGCAGTTACCCAGGGGGCGCGAACACTGAAGCTTTCTTT	CASSYPGGANTEAFF
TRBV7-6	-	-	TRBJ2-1	TGTGCCAGCAGCTTCGGACAGCTCAATGAGCAGTTCTTC	CASSFGQLNEQFF
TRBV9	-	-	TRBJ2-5	TGTGCCAGCAGCGTAGGGGGCGCAGGGGTGTTGGTGGCCCAGTACTTC	CASSVGGAGVLVAQYF
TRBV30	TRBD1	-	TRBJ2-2	TGTGCCTCGAATCAGGGGGATGGTGACACCGGGGAGCTGTTTTTT	CASNQGDGDTGELFF
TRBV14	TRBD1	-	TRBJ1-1	TGTGCCAGCAGGTCAAGGGGGCGGACTGAAGCTTTCTTT	CASRSRGRTEAFF
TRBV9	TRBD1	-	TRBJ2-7	TGTGCCAGCAGCGTAGCGTCAGGGGGATACGAGCAGTACTTC	CASSVASGGYEQYF
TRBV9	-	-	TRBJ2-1	TGTGCCAGCAGCAAAGGGCTGGGAAACTCCTACAATGAGCAGTTCTTC	CASSKGLGNSYNEQFF
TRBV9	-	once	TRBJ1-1	TGTGCCAGCAGCGTATCTGGGGGCTCTGAAGCTTTCTTT	CASSVSGGSEAFF
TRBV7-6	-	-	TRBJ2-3	TGTGCCAGCAGCTTAGGGGGACTTCGCACAGATACGCAGTATTTT	CASSLGGLRTDTQYF
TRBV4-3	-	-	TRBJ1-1	TGCGCCAGCAGCCATCAGGGTAACATGAACACTGAAGCTTTCTTT	CASSHQGNMNTEAFF
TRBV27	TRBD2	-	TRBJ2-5	TGTGCCAGCAGTTTTGTGCGGGGGGGCAGAGAGACCCAGTACTTC	CASSFVRGGRETQYF
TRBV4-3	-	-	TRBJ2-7	TGCGCCAGCAGCCAATTCAGGGGGGACGAGCAGTACTTC	CASSQFRGDEQYF
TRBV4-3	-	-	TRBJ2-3	TGCGCCAGCAGCCAAGATCCGGTCACAGATACGCAGTATTTT	CASSQDPVTDTQYF
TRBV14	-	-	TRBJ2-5	TGTGCCAGCAGCCAGTCAGGTGGGCAAGAGACCCAGTACTTC	CASSQSGGQETQYF
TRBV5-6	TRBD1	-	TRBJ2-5	TGTGCCAGCAAGGGACAGGGGGTCCAAGAGACCCAGTACTTC	CASKGQGVQETQYF
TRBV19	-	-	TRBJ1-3	TGTGCCAGTAGTATAATCTGGCCTCCCGACGATGGAAACACCATATATTTT	CASSIIWPPDDGNTIYF
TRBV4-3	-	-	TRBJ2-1	TGCGCCAGCAGCCAAGATCAGCCTCTCAGCTCCTACAATGAGCAGTTCTTC	CASSQDQPLSSYNEQFF
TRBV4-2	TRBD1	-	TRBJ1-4	TGTGCCAGCAGCCCCCAGGGACAGTTAAATGAAAAACTGTTTTTT	CASSPQGQLNEKLFF
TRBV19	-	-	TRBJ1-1	TGTGCCAGTAGTATCTCGGGGGGGCTGAACACTGAAGCTTTCTTT	CASSISGGLNTEAFF
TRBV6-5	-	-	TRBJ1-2	TGTGCCAGCAGTGAGGGCAGGACCTATGGCTACACCTTC	CASSEGRTYGYTF
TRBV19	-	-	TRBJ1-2	TGTGCCAGTAGTGTCGGAGGTGGCTACACCTTC	CASSVGGGYTF
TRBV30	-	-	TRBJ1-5	TGTGCCTGGAGTGATTGGGCGGGCAATCAGCCCCAGCATTTT	CAWSDWAGNQPQHF
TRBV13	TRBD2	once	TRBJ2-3	TGTGCCAGCAGCTTTACCGGACTAGCGGGGGACACAGATACGCAGTATTTT	CASSFTGLAGDTDTQYF
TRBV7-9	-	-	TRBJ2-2	TGTGCCAGCAGCTTAAGCAGGGATAACACCGGGGAGCTGTTTTTT	CASSLSRDNTGELFF
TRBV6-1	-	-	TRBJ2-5	TGTGCCAGCAGTGAAGGTTTTGGGGTGGGGGAGACCCAGTACTTC	CASSEGFGVGETQYF
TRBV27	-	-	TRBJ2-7	TGTGCCAGCAGTTTAGGGGCAGATTATCCCTACGAGCAGTACTTC	CASSLGADYPYEQYF
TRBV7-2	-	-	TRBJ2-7	TGTGCCAGCAGCTTGGCCACCTACGAGCAGTACTTC	CASSLATYEQYF
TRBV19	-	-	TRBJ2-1	TGTGCCAGTAGTACCCGACCCAATGAGCAGTTCTTC	CASSTRPNEQFF
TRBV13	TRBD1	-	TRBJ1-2	TGTGCCAGCAGCTTGGGGACAGGAGCTAACTATGGCTACACCTTC	CASSLGTGANYGYTF
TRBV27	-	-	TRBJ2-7	TGTGCCACGACGTTGGGCTACGAGCAGTACTTC	CATTLGYEQYF
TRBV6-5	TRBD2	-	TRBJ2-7	TGTGCCAGCAGTTTGACTAGCGGGAGGTACGAGCAGTACTTC	CASSLTSGRYEQYF
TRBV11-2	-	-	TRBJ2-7	TGTGCCAGCAGCTTCGGGACTCTGGGGGAGCAGTACTTC	CASSFGTLGEQYF
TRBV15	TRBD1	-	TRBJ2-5	TGTGCCACCAGCACTCATGGGACAGGCATCCAAGAGACCCAGTACTTC	CATSTHGTGIQETQYF
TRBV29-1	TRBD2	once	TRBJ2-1	TGCAGCGTTGAAGCACCGGGACTAGGGACCTACAATGAGCAGTTCTTC	CSVEAPGLGTYNEQFF
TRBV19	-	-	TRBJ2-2	TGTGCCAGTAGTACCCCGGACTCGGTGAACACCGGGGAGCTGTTTTTT	CASSTPDSVNTGELFF
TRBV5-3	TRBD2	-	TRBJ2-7	TGTGCCAGAAGCTTGTCTGTAGCGGCGGGGGAGAGGTGGTACGAGCAGTACTTC	CARSLSVAAGERWYEQYF
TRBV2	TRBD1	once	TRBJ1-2	TGTGCCAGCAGTGAAGGACAGGGGGGCTATGGCTACACCTTC	CASSEGQGGYGYTF
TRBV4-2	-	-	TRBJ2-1	TGTGCCAGCAGCCAAGAAGGCTATGAGCAGTTCTTC	CASSQEGYEQFF
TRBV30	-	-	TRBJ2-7	TGTGCCTGGAGTGTAGGTGTCGGAACCTACGAGCAGTACTTC	CAWSVGVGTYEQYF
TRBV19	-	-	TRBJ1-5	TGTGCCAGTAGTATAGTGACATTAAGCAATCAGCCCCAGCATTTT	CASSIVTLSNQPQHF
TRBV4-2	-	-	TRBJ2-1	TGTGCCAGCAGCCAAGCGGTCGGGAGCTCCTACAATGAGCAGTTCTTC	CASSQAVGSSYNEQFF
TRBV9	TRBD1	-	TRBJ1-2	TGTGCCAGCAGCAACGACAGGGTCTATGGCTACACCTTC	CASSNDRVYGYTF
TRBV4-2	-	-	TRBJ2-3	TGTGTTTCCCCTAGCGTTCTGGATACGCAGTATTTT	CVSPSVLDTQYF
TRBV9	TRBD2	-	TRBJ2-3	TGTGCCAGCAGCTCCGGGACTAGCGACACAGATACGCAGTATTTT	CASSSGTSDTDTQYF
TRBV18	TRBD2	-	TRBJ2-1	TGTGCCAGCTCACCAACCGGGGAAAGTACTAGCGGGTGGTACAATGAGCAGTTCTTC	CASSPTGESTSGWYNEQFF
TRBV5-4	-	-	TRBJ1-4	TGTGCCAGCAGCTTCGGAAATGAAAAACTGTTTTTT	CASSFGNEKLFF
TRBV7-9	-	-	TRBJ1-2	TGTGCCAGCAATGCGGGGGGCGATCGTGGCTACACCTTC	CASNAGGDRGYTF
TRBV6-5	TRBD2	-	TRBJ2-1	TGTGCCAGCAGTTACTCGTCGGCGGGGGGCCCCAATGAGCAGTTCTTC	CASSYSSAGGPNEQFF
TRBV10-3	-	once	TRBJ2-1	TGTGCCATCAGTGATATTGCTGAGCAGTTCTTC	CAISDIAEQFF
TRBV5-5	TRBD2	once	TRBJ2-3	TGTGCCAGCCTTAGCGGGGCGTCTAGCACAGATACGCAGTATTTT	CASLSGASSTDTQYF